The 15 T cell receptor beta chains listed next were all sequenced from one sample in a study of blood T cell repertoires in COVID-19 (TCRdb year 2020). Library preparation was by the immunoSEQ multiplex PCR assay. The table was pulled from immuneACCESS by TCRdb, which kept in-frame rearrangements only. Such tables lose some clones; where checked, under half of the loss comes from unresolved V genes, and the rest has no known cause. In all, the sample holds tens of thousands of clones, and 88% of those were seen once. The top ten hold 5.5% to 7.5% of the sample. The specimen sequenced was peripheral blood. All receptors derive from a woman older than 75 with acute or convalescent COVID-19.

The chain has TRBV6-5 and TRBJ1-4; TRBD1 is a possible D gene (5 bases). Germline lookup yields CDR1 MNHEY and CDR2 SVGAGI. The CDR3 is 13 residues long. Trimming shortened V by 9 bases and J by 6 bases, and 14 bases separated the two germline ends. CDR3 nucleotide sequence: TGTGCCAGTGGCGGGACGGCCCATGAAAAACTGTTTTTT. Translated, it gives CASGGTAHEKLFF.

The gene calls are TRBV28 and TRBJ2-1; maybe TRBD2 (6 bases). V was trimmed by 8 bases and J by 5 bases, leaving 16 bases between them. The germline V gene encodes CDR1 MDHEN and CDR2 SYDVKM. This CDR3 contains 14 residues. The CDR3 loop reads CASGRRGTHNEQFF. The DNA of the CDR3 is TGTGCCAGCGGCCGGCGGGGAACCCACAATGAGCAGTTCTTC.

A single count supports this clone. This rearrangement joins TRBV18 to TRBJ2-7; 7 bases line up with TRBD1. In germline, CDR1 is KGHSH, CDR2 LQKENI. The V gene end was trimmed by 4 bases and the J gene end by 3 bases; junction bases not matched to a gene: 3. The CDR3 has 13 amino acids. The CDR3 here is CASSRRDSYEQYF. The CDR3 DNA is TGTGCCAGCTCACGCCGGGACAGCTACGAGCAGTACTTC.

The rearrangement links TRBV7-2 to TRBJ1-1; TRBD1 agrees at 9 bases. There are 15 residues in the CDR3. Germline CDR1 reads SGHTA; CDR2 reads FQGNSA. J lost 5 bases, V lost 5 bases, and 9 bases had no gene match. The CDR3 coding sequence is TGTGCCAGCAGCCAAGGACAGGGGAAGGGGACTGAAGCTTTCTTT. Translating gives CASSQGQGKGTEAFF.

The chain links TRBV12-5 to TRBJ2-3; tentative D call: TRBD2 (7 bases). V was pared by 7 bases and J by 2 bases, with 19 bases between. CDR1 LGHNT and CDR2 FRNRAP come from the germline V gene. The CDR3 contains 16 residues. The CDR3 loop reads CASAPTGGGVTDTQYF. The CDR3 DNA is TGTGCTAGTGCTCCAACTGGGGGGGGCGTCACAGATACGCAGTATTTT.

The count of this clone is one. The chain recombines TRBV7-2 with TRBJ2-1; 10 positions match TRBD2. Germline V gene sequence: CDR1 SGHTA, CDR2 FQGNSA. This CDR3 is built from 17 residues. V shed 3 bases and J 5 bases; nucleotides not matched to a gene: 10. CDR3 bases: TGTGCCAGCAGCTTCCTACCTAGCGGGGGAAGGAACAATGAGCAGTTCTTC. It specifies CASSFLPSGGRNNEQFF. Using reference TRBV7-2 and TRBJ2-1 for the parts outside the CDR3, the full variable domain is GAGVSQSPSNKVTEKGKDVELRCDPISGHTALYWYRQSLGQGLEFLIYFQGNSAPDKSGLPSDRFSAERTGGSVSTLTIQRTQQEDSAVYLCASSFLPSGGRNNEQFFGPGTRLTVL.

V usage is TRBV18 and J usage is TRBJ1-1; 8 nucleotides line up with TRBD1. V gave up 9 bases and J gave up 5 bases; unmatched junction bases: 17. CDR1 KGHSH and CDR2 LQKENI come from the germline V gene. The CDR3 spans 16 residues. The CDR3 DNA is TGTGCCAGTTCCACGACAGGGGCAATGGGGGGGACTGAAGCTTTCTTT. Protein product: CASSTTGAMGGTEAFF.

J is TRBJ1-2 and V is TRBV20-1; D gene ambiguous. Trimming stripped 4 bases from V and 3 bases from J, with 3 bases between. This CDR3 has 10 amino acids. Per the germline V gene, CDR1 is DFQATT and CDR2 is SNEGSKA (reference sequence). CDR3 residues: CSAIDYGYTF. The CDR3 nucleotides are TGCAGTGCTATAGACTATGGCTACACCTTC.

This chain links TRBV4-1 with TRBJ1-2; a weak D match, TRBD1 (5 bases). This CDR3 is built from 14 residues. Trimming removed 3 bases at V and 4 bases at J, with 12 bases between. The germline V gene encodes CDR1 MGHRA and CDR2 YSYEKL. The CDR3 region has the DNA TGCGCCAGCAGCCACCTACAGGTTAGCTATGGCTACACCTTC. Translating gives CASSHLQVSYGYTF.

The chain combines TRBV7-3 with TRBJ2-3; D is unresolved. Trimming took 5 bases from V and 4 from J, leaving 13 bases between them. Germline CDR1 is SGHTA and CDR2 is FQGTGA. There are 14 residues in the CDR3. Here the CDR3 DNA reads TGTGCCAGCAGCGCCGGCGGATGGGCAGATACGCAGTATTTT. The encoded protein is CASSAGGWADTQYF.

The genes are TRBV6-5 and TRBJ1-5, with D unresolved. The CDR3 is 15 residues long. Germline CDR1 is MNHEY and CDR2 is SVGAGI. V was shortened by 6 bases and J by 5 bases, with 17 bases between the two germline ends. Here the CDR3 reads CASSPSVQLDQPQHF. CDR3 sequence (DNA): TGTGCCAGCAGCCCGAGCGTACAACTCGATCAGCCCCAGCATTTT.

This clone was seen a handful of times. J is TRBJ1-6 and V is TRBV2; D gene unclear. This CDR3 is 14 amino acids long. The germline CDR1 and CDR2 sequences are SNHLY and FYNNEI. Trimming shortened V by 6 bases and J by 1 base, and 7 bases separated the two germline ends. This CDR3 reads CASSPQSYNSPLHF. In DNA, the CDR3 is TGTGCCAGCAGCCCGCAGTCCTATAATTCACCCCTCCACTTT.

This clone has a single count. The chain combines TRBV10-3 with TRBJ1-2; TRBD1 might be the D (5 bases). V was trimmed by 4 bases and J by 5 bases, leaving 11 bases between them. The CDR3 sequence is 13 residues long. Germline assignment: CDR1 ENHRY and CDR2 SYGVKD. Written as DNA, the CDR3 is TGTGCCATCAGTGCCCAGACAGAATATGGCTACACCTTC. Residues: CAISAQTEYGYTF.

The chain joins TRBV19 to TRBJ2-2; 7 positions match TRBD2. Germline V gene data show CDR1 as LNHDA and CDR2 as SQIVND (reference sequence). This CDR3 is built from 13 residues. Trimming removed 2 bases from V and 7 bases from J; junction bases left unmatched: 1. This CDR3 is CASSITGGGELFF. The CDR3, as DNA: TGTGCCAGTAGTATAACGGGGGGCGGGGAGCTGTTTTTT.

The V gene is TRBV10-3, the J gene TRBJ1-1; D is undetermined. Trimming pared 2 bases from V and 11 bases from J, leaving 12 bases between. CDR1 is ENHRY and CDR2 is SYGVKD in the germline V gene. The length of the CDR3 is 12 residues. This CDR3 reads CAISESQFLAFF. Written as DNA, the CDR3 is TGTGCCATCAGTGAGAGTCAGTTTTTGGCTTTCTTT.